This paragraph covers one T cell receptor beta chain sequence. The trim removed 4 bases at V and 5 bases at J, leaving 5 bases unmatched. The germline V gene encodes CDR1 SGDLS and CDR2 YYNGEE. This CDR3 contains 14 residues. Original handling: Quantification of nucleated cells was approximated via reference gene primer amplification. The table came from immunoSEQ multiplex PCR; TCRdb's copy has only in-frame clones and leaves some out. V, J and clone size reflect that table, while D and trimming were determined from the DNA. Here the sample spans roughly 190,000 clones, approximately 82% being singletons. The record originates from a study of blood T cell repertoires in COVID-19. Study at large: The analysed material was cDNA or gDNA that came from T cells, B-cell-depleted T cells, or PBMCs.

This clonotype was obtained from a man aged 50 to 60 with active or convalescent COVID-19. Material for sequencing was peripheral blood. The rearrangement joins TRBV9 to TRBJ1-4, with 7 bases lining up with TRBD1. CDR3: CASSLTGENEKLFF. The CDR3 nucleotides read TGTGCCAGCAGCCTTACAGGGGAGAATGAAAAACTGTTTTTT.